This TCR beta chain originates from a study of identical twins. Study-wide findings and caveats: Alpha sequences out of frame and shared by twins had excess low generation probability.

MiXCR was run by TCRdb on the 5' RACE reads, yielding one entry per CDR3 protein. This sample has hundreds of thousands of distinct CDR3 sequences; less than 25% occur once, and the top ten carry roughly 2.8%. In regard to this clonotype: Its antigen is currently unknown.

This CDR3 comprises 11 residues. Between the trimmed V and J ends, which lost 7 bases and 6 bases, there was a span of 7 bases. Per the germline V gene, CDR1 is SEHNR and CDR2 is FQNEAQ (reference sequence). The same sample was also studied in work on T cells expressing NK-cell markers.

The sequencing input was CD4+ T cells sorted from blood. The sequence was obtained from a young woman in good health. This chain links TRBV7-9 with TRBJ1-3; D is unclear. The CDR3 nucleotides read TGTGCCAGCACGGCAGCAAACACCATATATTTT. Protein sequence: CASTAANTIYF.